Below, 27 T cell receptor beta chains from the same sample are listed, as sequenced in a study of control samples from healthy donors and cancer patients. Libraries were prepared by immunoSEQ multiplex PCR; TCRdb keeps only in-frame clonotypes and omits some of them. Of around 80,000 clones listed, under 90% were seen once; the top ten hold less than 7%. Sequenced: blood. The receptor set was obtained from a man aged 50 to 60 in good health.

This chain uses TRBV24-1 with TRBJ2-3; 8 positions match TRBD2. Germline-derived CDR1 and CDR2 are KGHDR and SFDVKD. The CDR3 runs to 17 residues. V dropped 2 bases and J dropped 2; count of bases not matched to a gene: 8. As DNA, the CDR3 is TGTGCCACCAGTGATTCCAGTCTAGCGGGTCTCACAGATACGCAGTATTTT. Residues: CATSDSSLAGLTDTQYF.

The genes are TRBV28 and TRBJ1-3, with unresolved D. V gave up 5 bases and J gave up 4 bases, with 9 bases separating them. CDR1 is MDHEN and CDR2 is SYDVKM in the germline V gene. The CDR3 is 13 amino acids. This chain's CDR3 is CASSGPTGNTIYF. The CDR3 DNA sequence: TGTGCCAGCAGTGGCCCGACAGGAAACACCATATATTTT. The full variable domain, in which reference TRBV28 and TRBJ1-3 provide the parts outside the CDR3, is DVKVTQSSRYLVKRTGEKVFLECVQDMDHENMFWYRQDPGLGLRLIYFSYDVKMKEKGDIPEGYSVSREKKERFSLILESASTNQTSMYLCASSGPTGNTIYFGEGSWLTVV.

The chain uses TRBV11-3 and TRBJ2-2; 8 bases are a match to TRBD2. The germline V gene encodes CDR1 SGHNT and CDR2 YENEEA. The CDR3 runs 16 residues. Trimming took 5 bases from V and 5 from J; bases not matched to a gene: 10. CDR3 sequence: CASSPGVAGLTGELFF. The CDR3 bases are TGTGCCAGCAGCCCTGGAGTAGCGGGGCTAACCGGGGAGCTGTTTTTT.

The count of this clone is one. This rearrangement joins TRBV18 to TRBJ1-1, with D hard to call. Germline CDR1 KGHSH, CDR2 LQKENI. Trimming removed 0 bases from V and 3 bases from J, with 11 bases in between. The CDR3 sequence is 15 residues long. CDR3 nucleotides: TGTGCCAGCTCACCACCCGACCGGGGATACACTGAAGCTTTCTTT. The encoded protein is CASSPPDRGYTEAFF.

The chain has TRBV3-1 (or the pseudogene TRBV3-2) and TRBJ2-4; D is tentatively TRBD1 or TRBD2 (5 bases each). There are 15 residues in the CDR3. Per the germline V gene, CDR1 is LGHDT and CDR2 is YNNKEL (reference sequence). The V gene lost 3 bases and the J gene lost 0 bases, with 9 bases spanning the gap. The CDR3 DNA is TGTGCCAGCAGCCAGGGACCCTCAGCCAAAAACATTCAGTACTTC. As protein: CASSQGPSAKNIQYF.

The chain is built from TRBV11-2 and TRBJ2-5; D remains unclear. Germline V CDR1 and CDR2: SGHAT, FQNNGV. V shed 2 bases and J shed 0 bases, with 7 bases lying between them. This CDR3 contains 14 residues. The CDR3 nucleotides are TGTGCCAGCAGCTTATTGGTCTACCAAGAGACCCAGTACTTC. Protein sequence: CASSLLVYQETQYF.

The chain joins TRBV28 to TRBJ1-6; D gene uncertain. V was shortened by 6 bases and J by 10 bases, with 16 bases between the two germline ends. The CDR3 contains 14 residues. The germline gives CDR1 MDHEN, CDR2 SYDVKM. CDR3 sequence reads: CASSPYQVYSPLHF. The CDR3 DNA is TGTGCCAGCAGCCCCTACCAGGTTTACTCACCCCTCCACTTT.

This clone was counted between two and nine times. The CDR3 nucleotides read TGTGCCAGCAGTGACGGGACTGAGGGCGAGCAGTTCTTC. Its protein is CASSDGTEGEQFF. The chain joins TRBV6-4 to TRBJ2-1, with D tentatively TRBD2 (6 bases). Trimming pared 2 bases from V and 10 bases from J, leaving 12 bases between. Germline V lookup: CDR1 MRHNA, CDR2 SNTAGT. The CDR3 consists of 13 residues.

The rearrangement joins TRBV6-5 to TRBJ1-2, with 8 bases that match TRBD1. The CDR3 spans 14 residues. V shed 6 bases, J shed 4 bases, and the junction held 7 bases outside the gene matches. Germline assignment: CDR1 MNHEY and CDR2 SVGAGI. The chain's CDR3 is CASSQTGVGYGYTF. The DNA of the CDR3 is TGTGCCAGCAGCCAGACAGGGGTCGGCTATGGCTACACCTTC.

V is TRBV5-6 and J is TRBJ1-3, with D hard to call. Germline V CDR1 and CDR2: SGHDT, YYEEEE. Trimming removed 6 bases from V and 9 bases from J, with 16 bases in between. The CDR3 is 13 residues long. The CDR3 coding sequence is TGTGCCAGCATCATCTTCGGGGAGGGCACCATATATTTT. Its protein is CASIIFGEGTIYF. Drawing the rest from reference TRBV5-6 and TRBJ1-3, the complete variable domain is DAGVTQSPTHLIKTRGQQVTLRCSPKSGHDTVSWYQQALGQGPQFIFQYYEEEERQRGNFPDRFSGHQFPNYSSELNVNALLLGDSALYLCASIIFGEGTIYFGEGSWLTVV.

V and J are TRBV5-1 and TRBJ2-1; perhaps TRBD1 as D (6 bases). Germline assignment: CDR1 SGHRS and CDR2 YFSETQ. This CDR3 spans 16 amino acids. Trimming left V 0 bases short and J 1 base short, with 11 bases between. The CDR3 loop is CASSLAGQGSYNEQFF. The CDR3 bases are TGCGCCAGCAGCTTGGCCGGGCAGGGGTCCTACAATGAGCAGTTCTTC. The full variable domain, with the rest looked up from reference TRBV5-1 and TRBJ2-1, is KAGVTQTPRYLIKTRGQQVTLSCSPISGHRSVSWYQQTPGQGLQFLFEYFSETQRNKGNFPGRFSGRQFSNSRSEMNVSTLELGDSALYLCASSLAGQGSYNEQFFGPGTRLTVL.

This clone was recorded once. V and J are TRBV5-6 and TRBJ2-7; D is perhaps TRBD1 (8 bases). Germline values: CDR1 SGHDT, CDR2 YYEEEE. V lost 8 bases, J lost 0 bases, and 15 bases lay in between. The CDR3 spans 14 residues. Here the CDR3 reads CASLQGGNSYEQYF. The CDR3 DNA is TGTGCCAGTTTACAGGGGGGGAACTCCTACGAGCAGTACTTC.

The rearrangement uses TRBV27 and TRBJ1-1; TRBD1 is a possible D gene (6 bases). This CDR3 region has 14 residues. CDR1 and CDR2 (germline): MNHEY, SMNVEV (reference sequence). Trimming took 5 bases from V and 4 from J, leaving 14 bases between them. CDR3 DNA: TGTGCCAGCAGTCCACACAGGGATAGCACTGAAGCTTTCTTT. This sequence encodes CASSPHRDSTEAFF.

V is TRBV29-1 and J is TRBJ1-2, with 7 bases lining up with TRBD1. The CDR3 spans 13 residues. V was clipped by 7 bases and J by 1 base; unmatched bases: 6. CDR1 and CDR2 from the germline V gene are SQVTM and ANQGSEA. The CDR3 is CSAGGQYNYGYTF. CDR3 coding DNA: TGCAGCGCGGGGGGACAGTATAACTATGGCTACACCTTC.

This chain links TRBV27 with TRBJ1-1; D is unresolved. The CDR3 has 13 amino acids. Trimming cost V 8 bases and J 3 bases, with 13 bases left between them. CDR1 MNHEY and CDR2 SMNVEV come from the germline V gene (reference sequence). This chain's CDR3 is CASAASEYTEAFF. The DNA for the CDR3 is TGTGCCAGCGCCGCCAGCGAATACACTGAAGCTTTCTTT.

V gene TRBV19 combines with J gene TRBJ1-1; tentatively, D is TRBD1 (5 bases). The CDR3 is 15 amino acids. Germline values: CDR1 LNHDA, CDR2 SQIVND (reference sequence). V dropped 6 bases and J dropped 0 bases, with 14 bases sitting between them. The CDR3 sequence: CASRQDRSMNTEAFF. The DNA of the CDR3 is TGTGCCAGTAGACAGGATCGTAGCATGAACACTGAAGCTTTCTTT.

CDR3 protein: CATSDRNEETQYF. The CDR3 DNA is TGTGCCACCAGTGACAGGAACGAAGAGACCCAGTACTTC. The chain joins TRBV24-1 to TRBJ2-5; no clear D. The CDR3 spans 13 residues. Germline lookup yields CDR1 KGHDR and CDR2 SFDVKD. The V end was cut by 4 bases, the J end by 3 bases, with 8 bases between.

CDR3 DNA: TGTGCCAGCAGCTTGGGGGGGCACGAGCCCCAGCATTTT. It is translated as CASSLGGHEPQHF. The V call is TRBV5-8, the J call TRBJ1-5; D possibly corresponds to TRBD1 (6 bases). Germline CDR1 and CDR2: SGHTS and YDEGEE. Trimming removed 0 bases at V and 8 bases at J, with 9 bases between. The CDR3 is 13 residues long.

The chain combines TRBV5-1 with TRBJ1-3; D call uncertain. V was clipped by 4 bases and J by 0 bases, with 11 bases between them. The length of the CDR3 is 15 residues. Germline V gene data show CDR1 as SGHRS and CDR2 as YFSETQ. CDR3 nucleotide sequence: TGCGCCAGCAGCCTAGACCGTTCCTCTGGAAACACCATATATTTT. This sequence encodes CASSLDRSSGNTIYF.

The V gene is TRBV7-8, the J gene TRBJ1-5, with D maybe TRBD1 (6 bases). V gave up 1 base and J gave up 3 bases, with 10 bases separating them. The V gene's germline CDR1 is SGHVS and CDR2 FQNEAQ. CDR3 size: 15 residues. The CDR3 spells CASSLVGGYNQPQHF. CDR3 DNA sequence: TGTGCCAGCAGCTTAGTAGGGGGATACAATCAGCCCCAGCATTTT.

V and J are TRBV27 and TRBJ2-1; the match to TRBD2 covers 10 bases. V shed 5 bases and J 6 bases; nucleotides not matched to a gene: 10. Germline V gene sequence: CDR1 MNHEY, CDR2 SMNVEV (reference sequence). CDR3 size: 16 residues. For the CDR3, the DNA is TGTGCCAGCAGTGATCTCGGGGTAGCGGGGGGCAATGAGCAGTTCTTC. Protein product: CASSDLGVAGGNEQFF.

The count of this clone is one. CDR3 in amino acids: CASSYGGATVEQFF. The DNA for the CDR3 is TGTGCCAGCAGTTACGGAGGGGCTACGGTTGAGCAGTTCTTC. This chain joins TRBV6-5 and TRBJ2-1; D is perhaps TRBD2 (6 bases). V shed 2 bases and J shed 9 bases, with 14 bases lying between them. The CDR3 loop spans 14 amino acids. From germline, CDR1 is MNHEY and CDR2 SVGAGI.

The CDR3 protein is CSVDRGGSNEQFF. The CDR3 DNA is TGCAGCGTCGACAGGGGAGGTAGCAATGAGCAGTTCTTC. The chain carries TRBV29-1 and TRBJ2-1, with 8 bases matching TRBD1. J was trimmed by 6 bases and V by 6 bases; bases with no gene match: 7. There are 13 residues in the CDR3. Germline V gene sequence: CDR1 SQVTM, CDR2 ANQGSEA.

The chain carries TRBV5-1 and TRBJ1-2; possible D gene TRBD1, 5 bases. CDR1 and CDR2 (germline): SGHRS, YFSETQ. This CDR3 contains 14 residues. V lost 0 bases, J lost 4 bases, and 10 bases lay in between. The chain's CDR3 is CASSLGGTSYGYTF. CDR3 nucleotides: TGCGCCAGCAGCTTGGGAGGGACCAGCTATGGCTACACCTTC.

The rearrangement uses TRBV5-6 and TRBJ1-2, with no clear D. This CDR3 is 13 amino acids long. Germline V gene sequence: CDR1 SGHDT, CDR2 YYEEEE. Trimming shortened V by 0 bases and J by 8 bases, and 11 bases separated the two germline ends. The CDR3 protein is CASSLARAWGYTF. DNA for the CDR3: TGTGCCAGCAGCTTGGCCCGGGCGTGGGGCTACACCTTC.

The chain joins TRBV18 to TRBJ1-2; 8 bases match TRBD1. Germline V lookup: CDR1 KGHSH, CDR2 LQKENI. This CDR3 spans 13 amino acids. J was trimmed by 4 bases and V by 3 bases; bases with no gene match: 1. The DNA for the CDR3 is TGTGCCAGCTCACCCGACAGGGGCTATGGCTACACCTTC. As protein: CASSPDRGYGYTF.

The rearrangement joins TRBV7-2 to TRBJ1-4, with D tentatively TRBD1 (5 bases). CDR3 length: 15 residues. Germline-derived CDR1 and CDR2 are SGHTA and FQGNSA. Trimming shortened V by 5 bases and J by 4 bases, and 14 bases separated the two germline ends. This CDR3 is CASSPDSGRNEKLFF. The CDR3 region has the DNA TGTGCCAGCAGCCCCGATTCGGGACGTAATGAAAAACTGTTTTTT. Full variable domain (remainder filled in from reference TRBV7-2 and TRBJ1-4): GAGVSQSPSNKVTEKGKDVELRCDPISGHTALYWYRQSLGQGLEFLIYFQGNSAPDKSGLPSDRFSAERTGGSVSTLTIQRTQQEDSAVYLCASSPDSGRNEKLFFGSGTQLSVL.